These 32 T cell receptor beta chains came from one sample sequenced in a study of a mutant IDH1 vaccine in newly diagnosed glioma. Some clones are missing from TCRdb's copy, which holds only in-frame ones; the method was immunoSEQ multiplex PCR. The sample has 40,000 to 45,000 clones; roughly 80% are singletons. Time point described: week 23, last vaccination. Doses consisted of 300 ug of mutant IDH1 20-mer peptide each, paired with topical imiquimod. Antigens for these TCRs are unknown. This specimen was PBMCs, taken from a glioma patient whose treatment included an IDH1 peptide vaccine. Receptors were obtained from a man aged 45 to 65 with glioma.

The V call is TRBV6-5, the J call TRBJ1-5; perhaps TRBD1 as D (5 bases). Trimming pared 8 bases from V and 7 bases from J, leaving 12 bases between. Germline lookup yields CDR1 MNHEY and CDR2 SVGAGI. The CDR3 has 12 amino acids. The CDR3 sequence: CASGQGDQPQHF. The CDR3 bases are TGTGCCAGCGGCCAGGGAGACCAGCCCCAGCATTTT.

In its sample, this clone ranks as medium-sized. The rearrangement links TRBV5-6 to TRBJ2-2; 9 nucleotides match TRBD1. Germline V lookup: CDR1 SGHDT, CDR2 YYEEEE. The trim removed 3 bases at V and 5 bases at J, leaving 14 bases unmatched. There are 18 residues in the CDR3. CDR3: CASSSGQGRGLRTGELFF. The CDR3 DNA sequence: TGTGCCAGCAGCTCGGGACAGGGTCGGGGACTGCGGACCGGGGAGCTGTTTTTT. Full variable domain (missing parts from reference TRBV5-6 and TRBJ2-2): DAGVTQSPTHLIKTRGQQVTLRCSPKSGHDTVSWYQQALGQGPQFIFQYYEEEERQRGNFPDRFSGHQFPNYSSELNVNALLLGDSALYLCASSSGQGRGLRTGELFFGEGSRLTVL.

A few counts support this clone. This chain joins TRBV19 and TRBJ1-1; 7 nucleotides agree with TRBD1. Trimming took 4 bases from V and 6 from J; bases not matched to a gene: 5. The CDR3 loop spans 13 amino acids. From germline, CDR1 is LNHDA and CDR2 SQIVND (reference sequence). Here the CDR3 DNA reads TGTGCCAGTAGTAAAAGGGGGCTTGCTGAAGCTTTCTTT. Residues: CASSKRGLAEAFF.

This clone showed up just once. The genes are TRBV27 and TRBJ2-5; no definite D call. The CDR3 is 14 residues long. Germline V gene sequence: CDR1 MNHEY, CDR2 SMNVEV (reference sequence). V was clipped by 0 bases and J by 0 bases, with 5 bases between them. The CDR3 reads CASSLSGYQETQYF. The CDR3, as DNA: TGTGCCAGCAGTTTATCAGGGTACCAAGAGACCCAGTACTTC.

The chain employs TRBV2 and TRBJ2-7; TRBD1 agrees at 9 bases. CDR3 length: 14 amino acids. Germline V CDR1 and CDR2: SNHLY, FYNNEI. The trim removed 6 bases at V and 1 base at J, leaving 4 bases unmatched. The CDR3 coding sequence is TGTGCCAGCAGGGTGACAGGGGGATCCTACGAGCAGTACTTC. Translating it yields CASRVTGGSYEQYF.

The chain couples TRBV30 to TRBJ1-3; 7 bases are a match to TRBD1. Germline loops: CDR1 GTSNPN, CDR2 SVGIG (reference sequence). V gave up 1 base and J gave up 6 bases; unmatched junction bases: 6. This CDR3 has 14 amino acids. Written as DNA, the CDR3 is TGTGCCTGGAGTGCGGGACAGTCGAAAAACACCATATATTTT. Its translation is CAWSAGQSKNTIYF. Using reference TRBV30 and TRBJ1-3 for the parts outside the CDR3, the full variable domain is SQTIHQWPATLVQPVGSPLSLECTVEGTSNPNLYWYRQAAGRGLQLLFYSVGIGQISSEVPQNLSASRPQDRQFILSSKKLLLSDSGFYLCAWSAGQSKNTIYFGEGSWLTVV.

This chain links TRBV30 with TRBJ1-2; a possible D gene is TRBD1 (5 bases). CDR3 size: 13 residues. CDR1 is GTSNPN and CDR2 is SVGIG in the germline V gene (reference sequence). The ends were cut back, 4 bases at V and 3 bases at J, with 12 bases in the middle. The CDR3 protein is CAWTDSFDYGYTF. DNA of the CDR3: TGTGCCTGGACCGACAGTTTCGACTATGGCTACACCTTC.

The rearrangement joins TRBV7-9 to TRBJ1-4, with D possibly matching TRBD1 (5 bases). Germline loops: CDR1 SEHNR, CDR2 FQNEAQ (reference sequence). V gave up 1 base and J gave up 0 bases, with 9 bases separating them. There are 16 residues in the CDR3. CDR3 DNA: TGTGCCAGCAGCTTAGAGCCAGGGTCAACTAATGAAAAACTGTTTTTT. Residues: CASSLEPGSTNEKLFF. The variable domain in full, completed from reference TRBV7-9 and TRBJ1-4, reads DTGVSQNPRHKITKRGQNVTFRCDPISEHNRLYWYRQTLGQGPEFLTYFQNEAQLEKSRLLSDRFSAERPKGSFSTLEIQRTEQGDSAMYLCASSLEPGSTNEKLFFGSGTQLSVL.

The chain is built from TRBV18 and TRBJ1-1; perhaps TRBD1 as D (6 bases). This CDR3 is built from 14 residues. Germline V lookup: CDR1 KGHSH, CDR2 LQKENI. Trimming removed 6 bases at V and 5 bases at J, with 16 bases between. The CDR3 sequence: CASSNGGRETEAFF. CDR3 DNA: TGTGCCAGCTCGAACGGGGGGCGAGAAACTGAAGCTTTCTTT.

The chain carries TRBV2 and TRBJ2-3; 9 bases are a match to TRBD1. The CDR3 has 13 residues. Trimming at V came to 8 bases and at J to 2 bases, leaving 2 bases not matched to a gene. Germline CDR1 SNHLY, CDR2 FYNNEI. CDR3 sequence: CASGTGITDTQYF. The CDR3 DNA sequence: TGTGCCAGCGGGACAGGGATCACAGATACGCAGTATTTT.

This clone was detected a few times. This rearrangement joins TRBV30 to TRBJ1-1; D not resolved. V lost 8 bases and J lost 8, with 15 bases in between. Germline CDR1 GTSNPN, CDR2 SVGIG (reference sequence). The CDR3 contains 11 residues. CDR3 sequence reads: CAGVYSKEAFF. The CDR3 coding sequence is TGTGCCGGCGTTTACAGTAAGGAAGCTTTCTTT.

This chain links TRBV28 with TRBJ2-2, with TRBD1 identical over 9 bases. The germline CDR1 and CDR2 sequences are MDHEN and SYDVKM. Trimming removed 4 bases from V and 5 bases from J; junction bases left unmatched: 2. There are 14 residues in the CDR3. DNA of the CDR3: TGTGCCAGCAGTTCTGGACAGGGGACCGGGGAGCTGTTTTTT. It yields the protein CASSSGQGTGELFF.

This rearrangement joins TRBV6-1 to TRBJ1-2, with D tentatively TRBD1 (6 bases). The CDR3 is made up of 15 amino acids. From germline, CDR1 is MNHNS and CDR2 SASEGT. Trimming took off 5 bases at V and 2 bases at J, with 15 bases between the two ends. CDR3 sequence reads: CASSIDLDRNYGYTF. The DNA for the CDR3 is TGTGCCAGCAGTATCGATCTGGACAGAAACTATGGCTACACCTTC.

The sample holds one count of this clone. The rearrangement links TRBV27 to TRBJ1-4, with TRBD1 as a possible D gene (5 bases). The CDR3 spans 16 residues. V was pared by 0 bases and J by 13 bases, with 21 bases between. CDR1 is MNHEY and CDR2 is SMNVEV in the germline V gene (reference sequence). CDR3 sequence (DNA): TGTGCCAGCAGTTTATCGACAGCAGGGTCGATCGACGGACTGTTTTTT. It encodes CASSLSTAGSIDGLFF.

V is TRBV30 and J is TRBJ2-1; TRBD2 is a possible D gene (6 bases). Germline loops: CDR1 GTSNPN, CDR2 SVGIG (reference sequence). The CDR3 has 15 residues. Trimming pared 3 bases from V and 10 bases from J, leaving 22 bases between. CDR3 nucleotide sequence: TGTGCCTGGAGCTCACGGGGGTCCCAATTTAACGAGCAGTTCTTC. As protein: CAWSSRGSQFNEQFF.

This chain uses TRBV7-2 with TRBJ1-6; D remains unclear. Germline CDR1 and CDR2: SGHTA and FQGNSA. The CDR3 consists of 11 residues. Trimming took off 5 bases at V and 14 bases at J, with 10 bases between the two ends. Written as DNA, the CDR3 is TGTGCCAGCAGCGAAACTCTTTCCCTCCACTTT. It yields the protein CASSETLSLHF.

This clone was seen just once. The rearrangement uses TRBV7-6 and TRBJ2-1; D is tentatively TRBD1 or TRBD2 (6 bases each). V dropped 3 bases and J dropped 4 bases, with 13 bases sitting between them. In germline, CDR1 is SGHVS, CDR2 FNYEAQ. CDR3 length: 15 residues. This CDR3 is CASSLPSGAYNEQFF. The CDR3 nucleotides read TGTGCCAGCAGCTTGCCCTCGGGGGCTTACAATGAGCAGTTCTTC.

CDR3 DNA sequence: TGTGCCAGCAGCCCCCTCCCGGACGGGGGGGGCGGCACCGGGGAGCTGTTTTTT. The encoded protein is CASSPLPDGGGGTGELFF. This chain uses TRBV9 with TRBJ2-2; 8 positions match TRBD2. The CDR3 length is 18 residues. Germline-derived CDR1 and CDR2 are SGDLS and YYNGEE. Trimming cost V 4 bases and J 4 bases; bases outside gene matches: 15.

The chain links TRBV30 to TRBJ1-2; 7 nucleotides match TRBD1. The CDR3 is made up of 13 amino acids. V trimming: 2 bases; J trimming: 12 bases; junction bases outside the gene matches: 12. Germline V lookup: CDR1 GTSNPN, CDR2 SVGIG (reference sequence). CDR3 in amino acids: CAWSSQADRRDTF. For the CDR3, the DNA is TGTGCCTGGAGTTCCCAAGCGGACAGGAGGGACACCTTC.

The V and J genes are TRBV11-2 and TRBJ2-7, with D perhaps TRBD2 (6 bases). This CDR3 is 16 amino acids long. Germline V lookup: CDR1 SGHAT, CDR2 FQNNGV. Trimming removed 0 bases from V and 0 bases from J, with 12 bases in between. CDR3 sequence: CASSLDGRWPSYEQYF. The DNA for the CDR3 is TGTGCCAGCAGCTTAGATGGGAGGTGGCCCTCCTACGAGCAGTACTTC.

The rearrangement links TRBV7-9 to TRBJ2-1; D ambiguous. The V end lost 3 bases, the J end lost 7 bases, and 10 bases lay between the germline ends. The CDR3 has 13 amino acids. Germline-derived CDR1 and CDR2 are SEHNR and FQNEAQ (reference sequence). CDR3 in DNA: TGTGCCAGCAGCTTGGGAAGGGTAAATGAGCAGTTCTTC. Its protein product is CASSLGRVNEQFF. Based on the CDR3 plus reference TRBV7-9 and TRBJ2-1, the full variable domain is DTGVSQNPRHKITKRGQNVTFRCDPISEHNRLYWYRQTLGQGPEFLTYFQNEAQLEKSRLLSDRFSAERPKGSFSTLEIQRTEQGDSAMYLCASSLGRVNEQFFGPGTRLTVL.

This sequence joins TRBV2 and TRBJ1-1, with D uncertain. Germline V lookup: CDR1 SNHLY, CDR2 FYNNEI. V gave up 6 bases and J gave up 0 bases, with 5 bases separating them. The CDR3 is 12 amino acids. CDR3 coding DNA: TGTGCCAGCAGAATCATGAACACTGAAGCTTTCTTT. Its translation: CASRIMNTEAFF.

The chain uses TRBV15 and TRBJ1-2; TRBD1 might be the D (5 bases). The CDR3 totals 15 residues. The germline V and J ends were trimmed by 2 bases and 6 bases, with 16 bases remaining between them. The V gene's germline CDR1 is LNHNV and CDR2 YYDKDF (reference sequence). CDR3 region: CATSRSVRDRNGYTF. The CDR3 nucleotides are TGTGCCACCAGCAGATCCGTAAGGGACCGGAATGGCTACACCTTC.

This clone was seen a few times. The rearrangement links TRBV4-3 to TRBJ2-1; the D call may be TRBD1 or TRBD2 (6 bases each). Germline V gene lookup returns CDR1 LGHNA and CDR2 YSLEER. The V and J ends lost 5 bases and 8 bases respectively, with 13 bases between them. The CDR3 is made up of 13 amino acids. The CDR3 here is CASSSKGGDEQFF. The CDR3 nucleotides read TGCGCCAGCAGCTCCAAGGGGGGCGATGAGCAGTTCTTC.

The chain joins TRBV10-3 to TRBJ1-3; D may be TRBD1 (5 bases). The CDR3 is 17 amino acids. V shed 4 bases and J shed 0 bases, with 16 bases lying between them. The germline gives CDR1 ENHRY, CDR2 SYGVKD. CDR3 residues: CAISGGGPPSSGNTIYF. DNA of the CDR3: TGTGCCATCAGTGGCGGGGGTCCTCCCAGCTCTGGAAACACCATATATTTT.

The gene calls are TRBV27 and TRBJ1-1, with a weak D call TRBD1 (6 bases). V lost 6 bases to trimming and J lost 3 bases, with 8 bases between them. This CDR3 has 12 amino acids. The germline gives CDR1 MNHEY, CDR2 SMNVEV (reference sequence). The CDR3 spells CASRQGDTEAFF. CDR3 sequence (DNA): TGTGCCAGCAGACAGGGTGACACTGAAGCTTTCTTT.

This rearrangement joins TRBV20-1 to TRBJ2-5; a possible D gene is TRBD1 (6 bases). Germline V gives CDR1 DFQATT, CDR2 SNEGSKA (reference sequence). This CDR3 is built from 11 residues. For the CDR3, the DNA is TGCGCCAAGGACAGCCGGAGGACCCAGTACTTC. It translates to CAKDSRRTQYF.

The rearrangement uses TRBV30 and TRBJ2-5, with a weak D call TRBD1 (6 bases). Trimming left V 1 base short and J 5 bases short, with 8 bases between. The CDR3 consists of 12 residues. Germline lookup yields CDR1 GTSNPN and CDR2 SVGIG (reference sequence). In DNA form, the CDR3 reads TGTGCCTGGAGTGGGGGGCGGGAGACCCAGTACTTC. It yields the protein CAWSGGRETQYF.

The rearrangement uses TRBV5-1 and TRBJ2-6; D gene ambiguous. CDR3 length equals 13 residues. V was clipped by 4 bases and J by 1 base, with 3 bases between them. CDR1 and CDR2 from the germline V gene are SGHRS and YFSETQ. CDR3 nucleotide sequence: TGCGCCAGCAGCACTTCTGGGGCCAACGTCCTGACTTTC. This codes for CASSTSGANVLTF.

V gene TRBV30 combines with J gene TRBJ2-1; the match to TRBD2 covers 12 bases. V shed 5 bases and J 8 bases; nucleotides not matched to a gene: 4. The CDR3 sequence is 13 residues long. Per the germline V gene, CDR1 is GTSNPN and CDR2 is SVGIG (reference sequence). The CDR3 here is CAWGLAGLHEQFF. The CDR3 region has the DNA TGTGCCTGGGGACTAGCGGGGCTCCATGAGCAGTTCTTC.

The chain has TRBV19 and TRBJ1-1, with 7 bases aligning to TRBD1. Germline assignment: CDR1 LNHDA and CDR2 SQIVND (reference sequence). Trimming cost V 6 bases and J 11 bases; bases outside gene matches: 6. CDR3 size: 11 residues. CDR3 nucleotides: TGTGCCAGTAGGGAACAGGGGACTGCTTTCTTT. Its protein is CASREQGTAFF.

The genes are TRBV30 and TRBJ1-2; maybe TRBD1 (5 bases). Germline V CDR1 and CDR2: GTSNPN, SVGIG (reference sequence). Trimming removed 2 bases at V and 9 bases at J, with 13 bases between. This CDR3 region has 12 residues. CDR3 in DNA: TGTGCCTGGAGTCCGGGACGGGGAAGCTACACCTTC. Its translation is CAWSPGRGSYTF.